This entry describes one T cell receptor (beta chain). V was clipped by 6 bases and J by 4 bases; unmatched bases: 8. Germline lookup yields CDR1 SGHDT and CDR2 YYEEEE. This CDR3 comprises 15 residues. In the original analysis: Estimates of nucleated cell counts were drawn from the amplification of reference gene primers. Data came from immunoSEQ multiplex PCR; TCRdb stores just in-frame clones and leaves some out. That table is the source of V, J and clone size, and D and trimming were worked out from the DNA. The sample has around 88,000 clones; 81% are singletons. This sample is drawn from a study of blood T cell repertoires in COVID-19. Across the whole study: From the United States, Italy and Spain came samples of acute and convalescent COVID-19. PBMCs, B-cell-depleted T cells, or T cells were the source of the cDNA or gDNA that made up the material.

The sample comprised peripheral blood. This chain links TRBV5-6 with TRBJ2-3; 10 nucleotides agree with TRBD2. This sequence originates from a woman aged 80 or over with acute or convalescent COVID-19. CDR3 in amino acids: CASNQLAGVPDTQYF. Here the CDR3 DNA reads TGTGCCAGCAATCAGCTAGCGGGGGTCCCAGATACGCAGTATTTT. The full variable domain, in which reference TRBV5-6 and TRBJ2-3 provide the parts outside the CDR3, is DAGVTQSPTHLIKTRGQQVTLRCSPKSGHDTVSWYQQALGQGPQFIFQYYEEEERQRGNFPDRFSGHQFPNYSSELNVNALLLGDSALYLCASNQLAGVPDTQYFGPGTRLTVL.